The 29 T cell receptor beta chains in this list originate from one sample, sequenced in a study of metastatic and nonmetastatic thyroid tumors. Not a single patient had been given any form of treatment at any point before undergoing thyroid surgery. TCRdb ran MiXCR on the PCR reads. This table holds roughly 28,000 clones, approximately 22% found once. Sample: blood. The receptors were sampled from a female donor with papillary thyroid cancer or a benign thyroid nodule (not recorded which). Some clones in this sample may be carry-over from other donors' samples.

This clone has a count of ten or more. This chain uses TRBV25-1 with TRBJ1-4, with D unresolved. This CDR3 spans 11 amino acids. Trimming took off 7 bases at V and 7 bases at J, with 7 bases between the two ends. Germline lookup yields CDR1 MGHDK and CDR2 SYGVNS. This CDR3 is CASTKGEKLFF. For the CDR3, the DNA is TGTGCCAGCACGAAGGGTGAAAAACTGTTTTTT.

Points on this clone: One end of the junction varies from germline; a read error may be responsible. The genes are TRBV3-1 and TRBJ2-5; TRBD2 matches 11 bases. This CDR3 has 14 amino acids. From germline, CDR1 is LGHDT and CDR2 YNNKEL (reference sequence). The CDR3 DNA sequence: TGTGCCAGCATCCCGACTAGCGGGGTAGAGACCCATTACTTC. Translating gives CASIPTSGVETHYF.

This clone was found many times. The CDR3 nucleotides are TGTGCCAGCAGTTACTCACAGATAAATGAAAAACTGTTTTTT. It specifies CASSYSQINEKLFF. The chain combines TRBV6-5 with TRBJ1-4; D unclear. The CDR3 totals 14 residues. CDR1 and CDR2 from the germline V gene are MNHEY and SVGAGI. V dropped 0 bases and J dropped 5 bases, with 7 bases sitting between them.

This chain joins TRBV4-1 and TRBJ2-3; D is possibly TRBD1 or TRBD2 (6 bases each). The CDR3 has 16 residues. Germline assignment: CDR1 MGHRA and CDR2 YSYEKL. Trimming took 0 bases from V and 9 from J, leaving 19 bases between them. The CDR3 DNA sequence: TGCGCCAGCAGCCAAGAGACGGGGGCCGTCCCAAGGACGCAGTATTTT. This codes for CASSQETGAVPRTQYF.

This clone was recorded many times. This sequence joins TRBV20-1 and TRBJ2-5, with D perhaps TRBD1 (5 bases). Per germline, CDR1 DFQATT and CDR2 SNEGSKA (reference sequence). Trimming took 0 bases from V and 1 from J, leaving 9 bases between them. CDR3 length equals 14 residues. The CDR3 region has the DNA TGCAGTGCTAGAGATTCCAGGGTCCAAGAGACCCAGTACTTC. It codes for CSARDSRVQETQYF.

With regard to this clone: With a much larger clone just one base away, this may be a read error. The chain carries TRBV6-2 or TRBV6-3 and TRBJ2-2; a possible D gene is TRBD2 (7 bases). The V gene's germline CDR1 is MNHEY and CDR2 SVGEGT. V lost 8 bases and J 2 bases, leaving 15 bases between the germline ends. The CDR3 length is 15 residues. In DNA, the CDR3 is TGTGCCAGCCTATGGGGGGGCCCAAACACCGGGGAGCTGTTTTTT. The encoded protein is CASLWGGPNTGELFF.

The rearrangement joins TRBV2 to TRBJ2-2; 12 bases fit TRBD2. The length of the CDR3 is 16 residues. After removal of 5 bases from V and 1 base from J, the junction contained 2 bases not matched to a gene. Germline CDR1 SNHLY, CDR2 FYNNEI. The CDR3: CASSTGLAGNTGELFF. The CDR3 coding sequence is TGTGCCAGCAGTACGGGACTAGCGGGGAACACCGGGGAGCTGTTTTTT.

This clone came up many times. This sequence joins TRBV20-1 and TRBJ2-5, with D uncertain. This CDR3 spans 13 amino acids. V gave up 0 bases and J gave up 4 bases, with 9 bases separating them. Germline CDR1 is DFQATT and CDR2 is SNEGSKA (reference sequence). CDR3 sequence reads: CSARDAVGETQYF. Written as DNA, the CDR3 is TGCAGTGCTAGAGATGCAGTCGGAGAGACCCAGTACTTC.

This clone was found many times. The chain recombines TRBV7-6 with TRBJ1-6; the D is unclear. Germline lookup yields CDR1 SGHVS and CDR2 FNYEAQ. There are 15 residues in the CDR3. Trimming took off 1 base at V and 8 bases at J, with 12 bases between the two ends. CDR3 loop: CASSLGAGLDSPLHF. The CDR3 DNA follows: TGTGCCAGCAGCTTAGGGGCAGGCTTGGATTCACCCCTCCACTTT.

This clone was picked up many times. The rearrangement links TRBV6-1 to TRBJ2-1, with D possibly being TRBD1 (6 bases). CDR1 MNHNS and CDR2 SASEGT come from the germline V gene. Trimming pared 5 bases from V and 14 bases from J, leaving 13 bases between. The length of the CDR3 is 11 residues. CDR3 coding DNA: TGTGCCAGCAGTCTAAACAGGGAGAAGTTCTTC. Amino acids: CASSLNREKFF.

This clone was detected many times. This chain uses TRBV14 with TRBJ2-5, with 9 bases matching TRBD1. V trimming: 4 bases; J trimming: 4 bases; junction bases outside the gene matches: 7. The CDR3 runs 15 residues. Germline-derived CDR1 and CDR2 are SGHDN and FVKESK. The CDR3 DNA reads TGTGCCAGCAGCCCCGGACAGGGGAGGATAGAGACCCAGTACTTC. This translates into CASSPGQGRIETQYF.

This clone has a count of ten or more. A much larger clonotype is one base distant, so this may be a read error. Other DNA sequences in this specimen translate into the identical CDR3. DNA for the CDR3: TGCAGTGCGGACGGGAACGAGCAGTACTTC. It translates to CSADGNEQYF. The chain employs TRBV20-1 and TRBJ2-7, with D perhaps matching TRBD2 (5 bases). Germline assignment: CDR1 DFQATT and CDR2 SNEGSKA (reference sequence). V gave up 6 bases and J gave up 5 bases, with 8 bases separating them. The CDR3 is made up of 10 amino acids.

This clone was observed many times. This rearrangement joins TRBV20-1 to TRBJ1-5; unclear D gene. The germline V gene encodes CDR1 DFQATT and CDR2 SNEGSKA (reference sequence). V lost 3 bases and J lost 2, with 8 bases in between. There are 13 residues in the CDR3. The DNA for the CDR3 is TGCAGTGCTAGGATCGGAGGCAATCAGCCCCAGCATTTT. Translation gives CSARIGGNQPQHF.

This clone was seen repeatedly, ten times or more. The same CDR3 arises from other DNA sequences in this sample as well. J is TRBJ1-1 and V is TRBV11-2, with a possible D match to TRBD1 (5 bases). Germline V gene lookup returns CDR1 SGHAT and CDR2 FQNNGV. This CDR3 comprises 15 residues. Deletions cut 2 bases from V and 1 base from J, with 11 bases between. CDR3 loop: CASSLTDSKNTEAFF. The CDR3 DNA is TGTGCCAGCAGCTTAACCGACAGCAAGAACACTGAAGCTTTCTTT.

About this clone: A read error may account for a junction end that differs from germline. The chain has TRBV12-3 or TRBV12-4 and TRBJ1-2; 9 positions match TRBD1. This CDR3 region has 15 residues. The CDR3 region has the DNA TGTGCCAGCAGTCCAGGACAGGGGTATAACTATGGCGACCGCTTC. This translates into CASSPGQGYNYGDRF.

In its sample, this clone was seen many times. CDR3 in DNA: TGTGCCAGCAGCTTAAGGGGACGGACAGTCGACGAGCAGTACTTC. Its protein product is CASSLRGRTVDEQYF. The rearrangement joins TRBV7-2 to TRBJ2-7, with a possible D match to TRBD1 (6 bases). The V and J ends lost 2 bases and 5 bases respectively, with 16 bases between them. The V gene's germline CDR1 is SGHTA and CDR2 FQGNSA. CDR3 length equals 15 residues.

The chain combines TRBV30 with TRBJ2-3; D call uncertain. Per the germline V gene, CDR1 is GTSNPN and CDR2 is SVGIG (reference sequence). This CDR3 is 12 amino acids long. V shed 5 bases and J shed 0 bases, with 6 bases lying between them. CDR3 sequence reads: CAWGISTDTQYF. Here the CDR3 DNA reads TGTGCCTGGGGGATAAGCACAGATACGCAGTATTTT.

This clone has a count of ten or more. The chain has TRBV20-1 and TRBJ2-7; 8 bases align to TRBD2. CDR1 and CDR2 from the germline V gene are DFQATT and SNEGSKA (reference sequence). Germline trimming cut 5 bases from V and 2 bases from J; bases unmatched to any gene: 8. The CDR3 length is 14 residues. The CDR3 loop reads CSAAGTSSTYEQYF. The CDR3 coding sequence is TGCAGTGCTGCCGGGACTAGTAGCACCTACGAGCAGTACTTC.

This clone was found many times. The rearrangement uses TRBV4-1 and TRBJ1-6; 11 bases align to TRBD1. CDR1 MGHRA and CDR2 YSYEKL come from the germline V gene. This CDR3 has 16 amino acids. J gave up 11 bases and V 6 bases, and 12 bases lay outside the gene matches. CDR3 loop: CASRVIGGQGEAPLHF. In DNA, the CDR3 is TGCGCCAGCAGAGTTATAGGGGGACAGGGGGAAGCACCCCTCCACTTT.

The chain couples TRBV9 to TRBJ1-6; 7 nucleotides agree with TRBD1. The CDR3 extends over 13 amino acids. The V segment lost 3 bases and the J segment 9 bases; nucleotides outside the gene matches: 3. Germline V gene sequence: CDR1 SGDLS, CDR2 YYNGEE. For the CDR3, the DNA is TGTGCCAGCAGCGAGGACAGGCGTTCACCCCTCCACTTT. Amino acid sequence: CASSEDRRSPLHF.

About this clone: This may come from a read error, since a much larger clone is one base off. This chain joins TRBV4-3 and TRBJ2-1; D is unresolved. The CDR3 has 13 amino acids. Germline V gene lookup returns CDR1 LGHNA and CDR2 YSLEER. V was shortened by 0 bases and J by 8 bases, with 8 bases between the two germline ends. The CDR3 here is CASSQDGDDEQFF. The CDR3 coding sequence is TGCGCCAGCAGCCAAGATGGGGATGATGAGCAGTTCTTC.

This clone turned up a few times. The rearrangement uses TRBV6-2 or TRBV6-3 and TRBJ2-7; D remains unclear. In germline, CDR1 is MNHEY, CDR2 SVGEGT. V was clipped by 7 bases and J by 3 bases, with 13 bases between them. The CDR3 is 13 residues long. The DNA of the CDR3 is TGTGCCAGCATCCGGTACAGAAACTACGAGCAGTACTTC. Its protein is CASIRYRNYEQYF.

CDR3 nucleotide sequence: TGTGCCAGCAGCCGAGATAGGGCCAACGTCCTGACTTTC. This translates into CASSRDRANVLTF. The chain has TRBV4-2 and TRBJ2-6, with no clear D. The CDR3 spans 13 residues. Germline V CDR1 and CDR2: LGHNA, YNFKEQ. The ends were cut back, 4 bases at V and 5 bases at J, with 6 bases in the middle.

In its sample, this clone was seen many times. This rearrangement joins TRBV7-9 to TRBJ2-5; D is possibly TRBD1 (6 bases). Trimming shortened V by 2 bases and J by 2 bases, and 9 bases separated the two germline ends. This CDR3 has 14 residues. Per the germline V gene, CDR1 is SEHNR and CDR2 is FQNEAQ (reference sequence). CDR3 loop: CASSLRTVQETQYF. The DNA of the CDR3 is TGTGCCAGCAGCTTACGGACAGTACAAGAGACCCAGTACTTC.

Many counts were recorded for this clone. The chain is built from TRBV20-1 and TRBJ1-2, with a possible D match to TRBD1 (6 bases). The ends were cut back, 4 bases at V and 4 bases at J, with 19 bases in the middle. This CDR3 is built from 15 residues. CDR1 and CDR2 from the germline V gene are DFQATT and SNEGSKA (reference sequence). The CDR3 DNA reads TGCAGTGCTACCTCCCCGGGGGCGGCTGTCTATGGCTACACCTTC. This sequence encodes CSATSPGAAVYGYTF.

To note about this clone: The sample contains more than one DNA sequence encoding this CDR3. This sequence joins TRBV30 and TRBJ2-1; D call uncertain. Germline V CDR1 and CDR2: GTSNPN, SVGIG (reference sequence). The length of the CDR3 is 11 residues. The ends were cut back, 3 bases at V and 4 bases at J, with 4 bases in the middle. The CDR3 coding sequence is TGTGCCTGGAGAGGGTACAATGAGCAGTTCTTC. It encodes CAWRGYNEQFF.

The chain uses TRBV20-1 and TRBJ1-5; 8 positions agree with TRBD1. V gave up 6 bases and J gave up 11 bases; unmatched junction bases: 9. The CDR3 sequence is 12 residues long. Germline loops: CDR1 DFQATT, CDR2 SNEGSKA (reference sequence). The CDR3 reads CSAGQGPSTQHF. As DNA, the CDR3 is TGCAGTGCAGGACAGGGCCCGTCAACCCAGCATTTT.

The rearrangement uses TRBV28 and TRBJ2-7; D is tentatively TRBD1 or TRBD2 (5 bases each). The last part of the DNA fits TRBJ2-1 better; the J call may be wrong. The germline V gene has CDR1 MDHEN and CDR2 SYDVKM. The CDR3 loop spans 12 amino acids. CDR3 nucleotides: TGTGCCAGCAGTTTAACGAGGGGCGAGCAGTTCTTC. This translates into CASSLTRGEQFF.

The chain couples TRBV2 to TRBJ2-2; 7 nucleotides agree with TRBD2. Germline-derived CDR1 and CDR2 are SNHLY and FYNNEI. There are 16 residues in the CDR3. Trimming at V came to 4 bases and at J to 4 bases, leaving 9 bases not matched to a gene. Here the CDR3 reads CASSAGYGGSTGELFF. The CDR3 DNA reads TGTGCCAGCAGTGCAGGCTACGGGGGGAGCACCGGGGAGCTGTTTTTT.